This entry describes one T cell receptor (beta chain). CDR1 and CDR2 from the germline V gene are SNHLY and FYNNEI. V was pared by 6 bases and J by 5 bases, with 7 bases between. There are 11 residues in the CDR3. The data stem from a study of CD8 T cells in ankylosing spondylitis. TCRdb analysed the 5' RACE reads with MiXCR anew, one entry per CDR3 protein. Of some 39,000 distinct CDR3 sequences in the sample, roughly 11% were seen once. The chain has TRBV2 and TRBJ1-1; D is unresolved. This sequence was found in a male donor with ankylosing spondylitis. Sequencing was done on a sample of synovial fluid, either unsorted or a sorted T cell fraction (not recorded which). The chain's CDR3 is CASRAGTEAFF. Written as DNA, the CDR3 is TGTGCCAGCAGAGCCGGGACTGAAGCTTTCTTT.